This TCR beta chain was retrieved from a study of T cell changes during pregnancy in multiple sclerosis. Produced via immunoSEQ multiplex PCR; TCRdb's table is partial and in-frame only. The sample has around 100,000 clones, about 90% seen once. This clone was picked up one time. The CDR3 is made up of 16 amino acids. The V gene's germline CDR1 is SGHVS and CDR2 FQNEAQ. V lost 5 bases and J 3 bases, leaving 17 bases between the germline ends. Sample: peripheral blood, taken after pregnancy. This chain uses TRBV7-8 with TRBJ2-1, with a possible D match to TRBD1 (6 bases). This TCR was sampled from a female donor with multiple sclerosis, enrolled in a pregnancy study. The CDR3 DNA reads TGTGCCAGCAGCCCTGAAGTGAACAGGGTCTACAATGAGCAGTTCTTC. This gives the protein CASSPEVNRVYNEQFF.